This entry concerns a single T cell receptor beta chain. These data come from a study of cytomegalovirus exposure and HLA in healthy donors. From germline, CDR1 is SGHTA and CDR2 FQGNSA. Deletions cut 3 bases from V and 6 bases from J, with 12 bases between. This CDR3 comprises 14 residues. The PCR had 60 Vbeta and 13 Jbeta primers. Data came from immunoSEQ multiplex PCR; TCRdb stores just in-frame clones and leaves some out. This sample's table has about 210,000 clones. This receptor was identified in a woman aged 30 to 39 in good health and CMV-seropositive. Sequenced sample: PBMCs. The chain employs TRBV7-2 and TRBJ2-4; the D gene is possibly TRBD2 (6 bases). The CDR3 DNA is TGTGCCAGCAGCTTGGACTACGGTGGAAACATTCAGTACTTC. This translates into CASSLDYGGNIQYF.